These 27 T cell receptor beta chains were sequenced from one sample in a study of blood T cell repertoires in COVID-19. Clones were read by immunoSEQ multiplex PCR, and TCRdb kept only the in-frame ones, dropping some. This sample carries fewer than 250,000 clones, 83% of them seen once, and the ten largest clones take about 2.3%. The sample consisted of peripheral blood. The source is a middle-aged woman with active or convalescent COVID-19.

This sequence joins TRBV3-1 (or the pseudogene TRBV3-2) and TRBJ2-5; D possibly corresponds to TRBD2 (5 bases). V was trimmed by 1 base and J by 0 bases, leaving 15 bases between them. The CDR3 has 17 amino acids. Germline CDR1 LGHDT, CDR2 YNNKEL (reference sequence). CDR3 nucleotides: TGTGCCAGCAGCCAAGTAGTGCGGACTTCGTACCAAGAGACCCAGTACTTC. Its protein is CASSQVVRTSYQETQYF.

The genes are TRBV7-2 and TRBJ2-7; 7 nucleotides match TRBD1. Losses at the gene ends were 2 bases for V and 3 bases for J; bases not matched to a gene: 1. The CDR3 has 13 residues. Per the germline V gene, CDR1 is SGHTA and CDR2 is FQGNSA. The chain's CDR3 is CASSLSGGYEQYF. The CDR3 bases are TGTGCCAGCAGCTTATCAGGGGGCTACGAGCAGTACTTC.

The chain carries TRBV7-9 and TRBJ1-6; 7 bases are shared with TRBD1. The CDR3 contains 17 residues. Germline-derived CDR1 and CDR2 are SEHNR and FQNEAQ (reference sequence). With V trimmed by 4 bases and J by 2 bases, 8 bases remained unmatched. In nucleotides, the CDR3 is TGTGCCAGCAGCTCTGCCTTGACAGGGCCCTATAATTCACCCCTCCACTTT. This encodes CASSSALTGPYNSPLHF.

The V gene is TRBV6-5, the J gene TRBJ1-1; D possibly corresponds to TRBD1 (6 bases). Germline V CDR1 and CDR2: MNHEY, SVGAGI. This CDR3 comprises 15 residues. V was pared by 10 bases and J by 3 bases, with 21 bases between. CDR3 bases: TGTGCCACGTCGGGGGGGGGCGTAGGGGACACTGAAGCTTTCTTT. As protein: CATSGGGVGDTEAFF.

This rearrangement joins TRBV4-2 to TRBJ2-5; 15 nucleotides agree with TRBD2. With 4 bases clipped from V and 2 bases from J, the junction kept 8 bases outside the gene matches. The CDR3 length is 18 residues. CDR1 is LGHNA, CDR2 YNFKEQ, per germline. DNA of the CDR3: TGTGCCAGCAGCCTCCGGACTAGCGGGAGGGGATTACAAGAGACCCAGTACTTC. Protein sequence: CASSLRTSGRGLQETQYF.

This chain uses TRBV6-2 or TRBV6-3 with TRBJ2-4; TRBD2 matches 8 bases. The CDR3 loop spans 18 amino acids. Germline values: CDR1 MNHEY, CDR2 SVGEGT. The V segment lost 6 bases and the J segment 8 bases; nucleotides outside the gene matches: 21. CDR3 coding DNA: TGTGCCAGCAGCCCTCTAATAAAATCCGGACTGCGGGGGGACATTCAGTACTTC. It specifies CASSPLIKSGLRGDIQYF.

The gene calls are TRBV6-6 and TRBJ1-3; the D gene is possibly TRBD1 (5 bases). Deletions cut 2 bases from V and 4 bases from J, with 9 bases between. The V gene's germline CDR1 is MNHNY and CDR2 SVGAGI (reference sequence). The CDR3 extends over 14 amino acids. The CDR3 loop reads CASSYRGFGNTIYF. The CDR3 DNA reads TGTGCCAGCAGTTACCGGGGGTTCGGAAACACCATATATTTT.

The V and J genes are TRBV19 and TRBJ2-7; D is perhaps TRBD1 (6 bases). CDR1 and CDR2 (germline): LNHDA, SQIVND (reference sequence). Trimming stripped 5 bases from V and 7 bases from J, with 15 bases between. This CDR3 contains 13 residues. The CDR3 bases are TGTGCCAGTAGTCCCGGACAGTGGAGTGAGCAGTACTTC. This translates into CASSPGQWSEQYF.

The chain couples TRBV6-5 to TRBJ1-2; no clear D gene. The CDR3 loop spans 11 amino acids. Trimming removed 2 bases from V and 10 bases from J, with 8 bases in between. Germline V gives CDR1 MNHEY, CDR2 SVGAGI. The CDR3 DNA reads TGTGCCAGCAGTTACGGAGGAGACTACACCTTC. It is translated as CASSYGGDYTF.

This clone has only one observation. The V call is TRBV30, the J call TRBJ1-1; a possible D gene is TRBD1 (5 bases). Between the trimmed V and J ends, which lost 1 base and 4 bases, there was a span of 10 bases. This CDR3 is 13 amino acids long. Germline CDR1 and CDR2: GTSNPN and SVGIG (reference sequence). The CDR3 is CAWSARQGTEAFF. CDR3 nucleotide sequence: TGTGCCTGGAGTGCTCGGCAGGGCACTGAAGCTTTCTTT.

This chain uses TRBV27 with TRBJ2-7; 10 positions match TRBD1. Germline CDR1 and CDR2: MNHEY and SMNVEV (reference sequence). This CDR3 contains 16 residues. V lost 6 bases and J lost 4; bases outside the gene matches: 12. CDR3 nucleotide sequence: TGTGCCAGCAGACCGGGGGGGACAGGGGCGATGTACGAGCAGTACTTC. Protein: CASRPGGTGAMYEQYF.

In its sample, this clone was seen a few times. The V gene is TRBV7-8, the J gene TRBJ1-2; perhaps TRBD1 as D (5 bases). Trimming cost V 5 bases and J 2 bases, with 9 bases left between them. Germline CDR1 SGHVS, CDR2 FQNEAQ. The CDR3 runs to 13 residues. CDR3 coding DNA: TGTGCCAGCAGCCCCCGACAGAACTATGGCTACACCTTC. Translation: CASSPRQNYGYTF.

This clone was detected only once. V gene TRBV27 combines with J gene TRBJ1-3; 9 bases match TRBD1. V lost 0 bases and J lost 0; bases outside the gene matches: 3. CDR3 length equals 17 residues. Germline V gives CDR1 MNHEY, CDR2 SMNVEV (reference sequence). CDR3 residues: CASSLSVDRGSGNTIYF. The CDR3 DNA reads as TGTGCCAGCAGTTTATCAGTGGACAGGGGCTCTGGAAACACCATATATTTT.

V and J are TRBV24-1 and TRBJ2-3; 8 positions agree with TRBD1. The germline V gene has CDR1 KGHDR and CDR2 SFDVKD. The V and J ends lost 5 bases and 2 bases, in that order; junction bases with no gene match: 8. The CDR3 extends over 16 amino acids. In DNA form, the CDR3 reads TGTGCCACCAGTGGAGGGACAGGCCTGCCCACAGATACGCAGTATTTT. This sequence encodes CATSGGTGLPTDTQYF.

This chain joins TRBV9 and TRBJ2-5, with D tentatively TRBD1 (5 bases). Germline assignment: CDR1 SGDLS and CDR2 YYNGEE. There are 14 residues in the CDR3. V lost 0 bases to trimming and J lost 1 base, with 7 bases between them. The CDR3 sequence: CASSVEGFQETQYF. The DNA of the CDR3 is TGTGCCAGCAGCGTAGAGGGGTTCCAAGAGACCCAGTACTTC.

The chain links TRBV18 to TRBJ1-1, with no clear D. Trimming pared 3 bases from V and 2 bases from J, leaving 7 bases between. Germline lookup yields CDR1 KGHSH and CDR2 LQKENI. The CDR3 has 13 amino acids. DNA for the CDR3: TGTGCCAGCTCACCGTCGGGAAACACTGAAGCTTTCTTT. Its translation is CASSPSGNTEAFF.

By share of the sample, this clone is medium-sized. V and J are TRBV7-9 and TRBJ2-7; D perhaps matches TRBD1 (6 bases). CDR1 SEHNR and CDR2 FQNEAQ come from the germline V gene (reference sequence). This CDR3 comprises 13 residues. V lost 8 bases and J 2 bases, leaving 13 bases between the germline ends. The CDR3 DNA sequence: TGTGCCAGCGCCGACAGGACGACCTACGAGCAGTACTTC. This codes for CASADRTTYEQYF.

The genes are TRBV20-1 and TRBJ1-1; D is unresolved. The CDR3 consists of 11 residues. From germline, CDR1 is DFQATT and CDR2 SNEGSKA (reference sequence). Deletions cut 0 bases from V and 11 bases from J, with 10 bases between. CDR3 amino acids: CSARDEGGAFF. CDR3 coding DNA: TGCAGTGCTAGAGATGAGGGTGGGGCTTTCTTT.

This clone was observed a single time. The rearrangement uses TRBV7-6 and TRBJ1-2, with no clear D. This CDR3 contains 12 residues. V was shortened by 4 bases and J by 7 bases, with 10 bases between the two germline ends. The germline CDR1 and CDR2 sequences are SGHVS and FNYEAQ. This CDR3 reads CASSSGVSGYTF. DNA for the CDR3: TGTGCCAGCAGCTCGGGAGTCAGTGGCTACACCTTC.

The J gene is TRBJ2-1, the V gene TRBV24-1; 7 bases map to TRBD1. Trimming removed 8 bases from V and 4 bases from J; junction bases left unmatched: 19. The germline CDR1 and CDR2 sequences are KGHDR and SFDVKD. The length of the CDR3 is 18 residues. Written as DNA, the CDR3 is TGTGCCACCATCTCTCTTACAGGGGTACAACAAGGTTACAATGAGCAGTTCTTC. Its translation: CATISLTGVQQGYNEQFF.

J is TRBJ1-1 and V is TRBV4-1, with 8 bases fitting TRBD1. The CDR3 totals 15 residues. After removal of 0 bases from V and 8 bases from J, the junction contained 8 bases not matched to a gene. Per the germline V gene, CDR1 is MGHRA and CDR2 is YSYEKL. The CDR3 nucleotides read TGCGCCAGCAGCCAAGAAGAACCTTGGGACAGGGAAGCTTTCTTT. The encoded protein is CASSQEEPWDREAFF.

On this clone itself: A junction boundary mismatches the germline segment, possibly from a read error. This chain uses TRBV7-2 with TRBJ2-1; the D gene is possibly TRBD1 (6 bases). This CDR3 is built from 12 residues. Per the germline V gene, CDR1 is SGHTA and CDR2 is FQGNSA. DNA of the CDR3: TGTGCCAGCAGCTCCCGGGACACCGCTCTGGTCTTC. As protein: CASSSRDTALVF.

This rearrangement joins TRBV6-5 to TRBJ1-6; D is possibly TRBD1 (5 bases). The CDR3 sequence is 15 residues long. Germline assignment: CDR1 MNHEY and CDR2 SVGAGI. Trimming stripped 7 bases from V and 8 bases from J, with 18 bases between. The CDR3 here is CASNGGEFLDSPLHF. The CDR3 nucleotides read TGTGCCAGCAACGGGGGGGAGTTCTTGGATTCACCCCTCCACTTT.

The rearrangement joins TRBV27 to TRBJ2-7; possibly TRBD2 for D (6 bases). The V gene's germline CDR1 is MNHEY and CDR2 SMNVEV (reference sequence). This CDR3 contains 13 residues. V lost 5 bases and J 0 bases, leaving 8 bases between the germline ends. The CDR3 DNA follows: TGTGCCAGCAGTGTCGGGGGCTCCTACGAGCAGTACTTC. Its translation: CASSVGGSYEQYF.

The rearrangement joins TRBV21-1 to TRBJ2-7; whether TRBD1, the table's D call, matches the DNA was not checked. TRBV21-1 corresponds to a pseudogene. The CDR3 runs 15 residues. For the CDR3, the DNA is TGTGCCAGCAGCAAGGTAACAGTCCCCGCCTACGAGCAGTACTTC. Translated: CASSKVTVPAYEQYF.

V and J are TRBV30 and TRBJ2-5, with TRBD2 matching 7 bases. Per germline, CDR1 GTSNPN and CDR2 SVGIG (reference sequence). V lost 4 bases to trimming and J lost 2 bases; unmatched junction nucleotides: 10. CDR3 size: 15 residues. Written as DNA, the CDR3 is TGTGCCTGGACACCGCAGGGAGGGATACAAGAGACCCAGTACTTC. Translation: CAWTPQGGIQETQYF.

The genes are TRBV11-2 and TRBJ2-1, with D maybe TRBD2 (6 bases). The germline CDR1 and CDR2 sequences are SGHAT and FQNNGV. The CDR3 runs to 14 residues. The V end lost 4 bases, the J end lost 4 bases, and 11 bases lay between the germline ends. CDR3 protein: CASSSGTFYNEQFF. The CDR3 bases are TGTGCCAGCAGCTCCGGGACTTTTTACAATGAGCAGTTCTTC.